The 19 T cell receptor beta chains below all came from one sample that was sequenced in a study of CD8+ T cells in alopecia areata. Treatment: oral pan-JAK inhibitor, 5-10 mg twice daily. Reverse transcribed after extraction, RNA yielded cDNA as the sequencing template. Some clones are missing from TCRdb's copy, which holds only in-frame ones; the method was immunoSEQ multiplex PCR. The sample lists approximately 200,000 clones, more than 55% occurring once. Here the sequenced sample was CD4+ T cells sorted from blood, taken at week 4, from a patient treated with tofacitinib. The receptor source for this set is a human donor with alopecia areata.

The chain carries TRBV29-1 and TRBJ2-7; a possible D gene is TRBD1 (5 bases). Germline values: CDR1 SQVTM, CDR2 ANQGSEA. The CDR3 contains 15 residues. Trimming stripped 0 bases from V and 0 bases from J, with 12 bases between. The CDR3 DNA reads TGCAGCGTTGAAGATCGGGCAGGGTCCTCCTACGAGCAGTACTTC. This gives the protein CSVEDRAGSSYEQYF.

The chain is built from TRBV29-1 and TRBJ1-4, with a possible D match to TRBD1 (6 bases). Germline assignment: CDR1 SQVTM and CDR2 ANQGSEA. Trimming removed 7 bases at V and 6 bases at J, with 18 bases between. CDR3 size: 14 residues. CDR3 loop: CSASRGKGDEKLFF. The CDR3 DNA reads TGCAGCGCCTCGCGAGGGAAGGGGGATGAAAAACTGTTTTTT.

The chain is built from TRBV7-2 and TRBJ1-1; no clear D. The ends were cut back, 4 bases at V and 4 bases at J, with 13 bases in the middle. Germline values: CDR1 SGHTA, CDR2 FQGNSA. The length of the CDR3 is 14 residues. The CDR3 here is CASSSRRRSTEAFF. CDR3 sequence (DNA): TGTGCCAGCAGCTCCCGGCGAAGGAGCACTGAAGCTTTCTTT.

The rearrangement links TRBV30 to TRBJ2-4; the D gene is possibly TRBD2 (5 bases). Germline loops: CDR1 GTSNPN, CDR2 SVGIG (reference sequence). The CDR3 contains 14 residues. Trimming took 0 bases from V and 7 from J, leaving 13 bases between them. The CDR3 here is CAWSVKGGLNIQYF. The CDR3 DNA is TGTGCCTGGAGTGTAAAGGGCGGGTTGAACATTCAGTACTTC.

This clone was counted a single time. The gene calls are TRBV11-2 and TRBJ1-1; D not resolved. The V end was cut by 0 bases, the J end by 5 bases, with 1 base between. Looked up from germline, CDR1 is SGHAT and CDR2 is FQNNGV. This CDR3 region has 11 residues. The CDR3 protein is CASSLETEAFF. Written as DNA, the CDR3 is TGTGCCAGCAGCTTAGAAACTGAAGCTTTCTTT. Supplemented by reference TRBV11-2 and TRBJ1-1, the full variable domain reads EAGVAQSPRYKIIEKRQSVAFWCNPISGHATLYWYQQILGQGPKLLIQFQNNGVVDDSQLPKDRFSAERLKGVDSTLKIQPAKLEDSAVYLCASSLETEAFFGQGTRLTVV.

The rearrangement links TRBV7-8 to TRBJ1-1; TRBD1 agrees at 9 bases. Trimming took 5 bases from V and 0 from J; bases not matched to a gene: 4. CDR1 is SGHVS, CDR2 FQNEAQ, per germline. The CDR3 contains 15 residues. CDR3 residues: CASSPRTGVNTEAFF. CDR3 nucleotide sequence: TGTGCCAGCAGCCCTAGGACAGGGGTGAACACTGAAGCTTTCTTT. The full variable domain, in which reference TRBV7-8 and TRBJ1-1 provide the parts outside the CDR3, is GAGVSQSPRYKVAKRGQDVALRCDPISGHVSLFWYQQALGQGPEFLTYFQNEAQLDKSGLPSDRFFAERPEGSVSTLKIQRTQQEDSAVYLCASSPRTGVNTEAFFGQGTRLTVV.

The V and J genes are TRBV28 and TRBJ1-2; D not certain. Per the germline V gene, CDR1 is MDHEN and CDR2 is SYDVKM. The V gene lost 7 bases and the J gene lost 0 bases, with 18 bases spanning the gap. The CDR3 totals 16 residues. The DNA for the CDR3 is TGTGCCAGCACTCTCATGGAGGCTCAAGCTAACTATGGCTACACCTTC. Its protein is CASTLMEAQANYGYTF.

The rearrangement joins TRBV30 to TRBJ1-6; maybe TRBD1 (5 bases). Germline V gene lookup returns CDR1 GTSNPN and CDR2 SVGIG (reference sequence). Trimming shortened V by 3 bases and J by 0 bases, and 12 bases separated the two germline ends. CDR3 size: 16 residues. CDR3 sequence reads: CAWRPQAFSYNSPLHF. CDR3 DNA: TGTGCCTGGAGGCCACAGGCTTTCTCCTATAATTCACCCCTCCACTTT.

This rearrangement joins TRBV27 to TRBJ2-3, with 10 positions matching TRBD1. Trimming at V came to 4 bases and at J to 8 bases, leaving 24 bases not matched to a gene. Germline CDR1 reads MNHEY; CDR2 reads SMNVEV (reference sequence). The CDR3 contains 20 residues. This chain's CDR3 is CASSSRGTGASSDHFATQYF. In nucleotides, the CDR3 is TGTGCCAGCAGTTCCAGAGGGACAGGGGCGTCGTCGGATCACTTTGCTACGCAGTATTTT.

There are a few counts of this clone. V gene TRBV5-6 combines with J gene TRBJ1-2, with D possibly being TRBD1 (6 bases). V was clipped by 0 bases and J by 7 bases, with 10 bases between them. The CDR3 length is 13 residues. Germline V gives CDR1 SGHDT, CDR2 YYEEEE. The CDR3 sequence is CASSLGQVRGYTF. CDR3 DNA sequence: TGTGCCAGCAGCTTGGGACAGGTCCGTGGCTACACCTTC.

CDR3 in amino acids: CSVGTRATYGYTF. Written as DNA, the CDR3 is TGCAGCGTTGGGACACGGGCTACCTATGGCTACACCTTC. The J gene is TRBJ1-2, the V gene TRBV29-1, with TRBD1 as a possible D gene (5 bases). V was pared by 4 bases and J by 4 bases, with 13 bases between. The CDR3 runs 13 residues. Germline V gene data show CDR1 as SQVTM and CDR2 as ANQGSEA.

On this clone: An end of the junction differs from the germline gene, which may be a read error. V is TRBV30 and J is TRBJ2-5; D could derive from TRBD1 or TRBD2 (5 bases each). Germline CDR1 and CDR2: GTSNPN and SVGIG (reference sequence). The CDR3 runs to 11 residues. The CDR3 bases are TGTGCCTGGAGTGGGTTGGGGACCCGGAACTTC. It encodes CAWSGLGTRNF.

The genes are TRBV6-1 and TRBJ1-2; unclear D gene. Looked up from germline, CDR1 is MNHNS and CDR2 is SASEGT. Deletions cut 10 bases from V and 1 base from J, with 10 bases between. The CDR3 is made up of 12 amino acids. The CDR3 loop reads CATGRVNYGYTF. The CDR3 DNA is TGTGCCACCGGTCGGGTTAACTATGGCTACACCTTC.

The gene calls are TRBV7-2 and TRBJ2-5; D is unresolved. Germline V lookup: CDR1 SGHTA, CDR2 FQGNSA. The V and J ends lost 3 bases and 6 bases respectively, with 11 bases between them. The length of the CDR3 is 13 residues. The CDR3 protein is CASSFRAIKTQYF. The CDR3 nucleotides read TGTGCCAGCAGCTTTCGGGCAATCAAGACCCAGTACTTC.

The genes are TRBV6-6 and TRBJ2-3; 7 bases align to TRBD2. The CDR3 has 15 amino acids. Germline V gene lookup returns CDR1 MNHNY and CDR2 SVGAGI (reference sequence). Losses at the gene ends were 7 bases for V and 0 bases for J; bases not matched to a gene: 7. CDR3 sequence: CASKDGGSSTDTQYF. The CDR3 DNA sequence: TGTGCCAGCAAAGACGGGGGGTCTAGCACAGATACGCAGTATTTT.

The CDR3 DNA reads as TGCGCCAGCAGCCCCTTAGGGGGCCGAGGCACCGGGGAGCTGTTTTTT. Its translation is CASSPLGGRGTGELFF. The chain joins TRBV5-1 to TRBJ2-2; 7 bases are a match to TRBD1. Trimming removed 4 bases from V and 4 bases from J; junction bases left unmatched: 10. The V gene's germline CDR1 is SGHRS and CDR2 YFSETQ. This CDR3 region has 16 residues.

This chain links TRBV10-3 with TRBJ1-1, with D perhaps TRBD1 (5 bases). The CDR3 loop spans 16 amino acids. The germline V and J ends were trimmed by 2 bases and 5 bases, with 18 bases remaining between them. The germline CDR1 and CDR2 sequences are ENHRY and SYGVKD. In DNA form, the CDR3 reads TGTGCCATCAGTGAGCCGACCCCGAACAGGATGACTGAAGCTTTCTTT. Amino acids: CAISEPTPNRMTEAFF.

This clone was detected only a few times. This chain connects TRBV5-8 to TRBJ2-3; TRBD2 matches at 12 bases. The germline gives CDR1 SGHTS, CDR2 YDEGEE. V lost 3 bases to trimming and J lost 9 bases; unmatched junction nucleotides: 2. This CDR3 has 13 amino acids. The CDR3 DNA sequence: TGTGCCAGCAGCTCCGGACTAGCGGGGACGCAGTATTTT. Translation: CASSSGLAGTQYF.

The table lists this clone with a few counts. The genes are TRBV7-8 and TRBJ2-5; possibly TRBD1 for D (5 bases). With 4 bases removed from V and 3 bases from J, the gap between germline ends came to 12 bases. This CDR3 contains 14 residues. CDR1 and CDR2 (germline): SGHVS, FQNEAQ. The chain's CDR3 is CASSYPYRKETQYF. CDR3 coding DNA: TGTGCCAGCAGCTACCCGTACAGGAAAGAGACCCAGTACTTC.